A single TCR beta chain is shown here with its context. The antigen is not known. This sample was taken from a study of T-cell memory formation after mild COVID-19. Study results and caveats: Detection of some responders pre-infection suggested pre-existing cross-reactive memory T cells participated.

CDR1 and CDR2 from the germline V gene are SGHRS and YFSETQ. V shed 7 bases and J shed 0 bases, with 14 bases lying between them. The CDR3 has 16 residues. TCRdb reprocessed the 5' RACE reads via MiXCR and lists one record per CDR3 protein. The sample shows 550,000 to 700,000 distinct CDR3 sequences, approximately 15% of them seen only once. The sequencing input was PBMCs or a T cell subset sorted from them (not recorded which). The sequence was collected from an adult woman who had mild COVID-19 (a few samples of this study predate the infection). Cell type and time point are not known. The rearrangement joins TRBV5-1 to TRBJ2-6, with D perhaps matching TRBD1 (6 bases). The CDR3 region has the DNA TGCGCCAGCTCCGCCGACAGGTACTCTGGGGCCAACGTCCTGACTTTC. Translated: CASSADRYSGANVLTF.